The 10 T cell receptor beta chains below come from one sample, sequenced in a study of T cells in Graves' hyperthyroidism and ophthalmopathy. Researchers took RNA transcripts and amplified the TCR beta CDR3 regions from them. In the first-round RT-PCR of the TCR CDR3, the HTBI primer set was used. Via MiXCR, TCRdb re-called the multiplex PCR reads, giving one row per CDR3 protein. The table lists roughly 740,000 distinct CDR3 sequences, 16% of them singletons. Input material: blood. The receptor source for this set is a man younger than 30 with Graves' hyperthyroidism.

The sample holds many counts of this clonotype. The chain employs TRBV7-2 and TRBJ2-7; TRBD2 agrees at 7 bases. CDR1 SGHTA and CDR2 FQGNSA come from the germline V gene. The trim removed 3 bases at V and 4 bases at J, leaving 6 bases unmatched. This CDR3 is built from 14 residues. CDR3 residues: CASSLAGVFYEQYF. CDR3 bases: TGTGCCAGCAGCTTGGCGGGAGTCTTTTACGAGCAGTACTTC.

The chain couples TRBV6-1 to TRBJ1-6; TRBD1 aligns across 8 bases. V was pared by 4 bases and J by 8 bases, with 10 bases of the junction left unmatched. This CDR3 region has 16 residues. Germline lookup yields CDR1 MNHNS and CDR2 SASEGT. CDR3 sequence: CASSVDRGRGYSPLHF. The CDR3 coding sequence is TGTGCCAGCAGTGTTGACAGGGGCCGCGGGTATTCACCCCTCCACTTT.

This clonotype was recorded a few times. V usage is TRBV24-1 and J usage is TRBJ2-3; no definite D call. CDR1 KGHDR and CDR2 SFDVKD come from the germline V gene. The V gene lost 5 bases and the J gene lost 1 base, with 18 bases spanning the gap. This CDR3 is 17 amino acids long. Written as DNA, the CDR3 is TGTGCCACCAGTGCAGGAGCACCGATCATGGGCACAGATACGCAGTATTTT. Its protein product is CATSAGAPIMGTDTQYF.

This sequence joins TRBV19 and TRBJ2-6, with a tentative D call TRBD1 (5 bases). The CDR3 contains 17 residues. Germline V gene sequence: CDR1 LNHDA, CDR2 SQIVND (reference sequence). The V end lost 5 bases, the J end lost 0 bases, and 14 bases lay between the germline ends. In DNA form, the CDR3 reads TGTGCCAGTAGTCAGACGGTTACAGGCTCTGGGGCCAACGTCCTGACTTTC. Translated: CASSQTVTGSGANVLTF. Complete variable domain (other parts from reference TRBV19 and TRBJ2-6): DGGITQSPKYLFRKEGQNVTLSCEQNLNHDAMYWYRQDPGQGLRLIYYSQIVNDFQKGDIAEGYSVSREKKESFPLTVTSAQKNPTAFYLCASSQTVTGSGANVLTFGAGSRLTVL.

This clonotype was recorded at least ten times. The chain links TRBV11-1 to TRBJ2-7; D may be TRBD1 (6 bases). The V end lost 4 bases, the J end lost 4 bases, and 14 bases lay between the germline ends. Germline CDR1 reads SGHAT; CDR2 reads FQDESV (reference sequence). CDR3 length: 14 amino acids. The CDR3 DNA follows: TGTGCCAGCAGCTCCGGGCCAGGGGCGTACGAGCAGTACTTC. Residues: CASSSGPGAYEQYF.

In regard to this clonotype: One end of the junction does not line up with germline, which may come from a read error. V and J are TRBV19 and TRBJ2-7; D might be TRBD2 (6 bases). The CDR3 contains 14 residues. Germline lookup yields CDR1 LNHDA and CDR2 SQIVND (reference sequence). CDR3 nucleotide sequence: TGTGCCGGTAGTATAGATGGAGGGAGCTACGAGCAGTACTTC. As protein: CAGSIDGGSYEQYF. Combining the CDR3 with reference TRBV19 and TRBJ2-7 gives the whole variable domain DGGITQSPKYLFRKEGQNVTLSCEQNLNHDAMYWYRQDPGQGLRLIYYSQIVNDFQKGDIAEGYSVSREKKESFPLTVTSAQKNPTAFYLCAGSIDGGSYEQYFGPGTRLTVT.

The genes are TRBV20-1 and TRBJ2-5, with 14 bases fitting TRBD2. CDR1 and CDR2 from the germline V gene are DFQATT and SNEGSKA (reference sequence). V lost 1 base to trimming and J lost 2 bases; unmatched junction nucleotides: 6. The length of the CDR3 is 17 residues. This chain's CDR3 is CSARALGLAGVQETQYF. The CDR3 DNA is TGCAGTGCTAGAGCCTTGGGACTAGCGGGAGTACAAGAGACCCAGTACTTC.

The V gene is TRBV6-1, the J gene TRBJ2-3; no definite D call. CDR3 length equals 10 residues. Trimming pared 6 bases from V and 7 bases from J, leaving 5 bases between. Germline values: CDR1 MNHNS, CDR2 SASEGT. CDR3 loop: CASRGYTQYF. The CDR3 DNA is TGTGCCAGCAGAGGCTATACGCAGTATTTT.

This clonotype was recorded a few times. The chain carries TRBV28 and TRBJ1-1; D may be TRBD1 (5 bases). The CDR3 loop spans 15 amino acids. V lost 5 bases, J lost 0 bases, and 13 bases lay in between. Germline CDR1 and CDR2: MDHEN and SYDVKM. The DNA for the CDR3 is TGTGCCAGCAGTCCTCCGGGACTGCTGAACACTGAAGCTTTCTTT. This codes for CASSPPGLLNTEAFF.

V usage is TRBV7-2 and J usage is TRBJ1-2; the D gene is possibly TRBD1 (6 bases). This CDR3 is built from 15 residues. Germline V gene data show CDR1 as SGHTA and CDR2 as FQGNSA. V was shortened by 5 bases and J by 4 bases, with 17 bases between the two germline ends. As DNA, the CDR3 is TGTGCCAGCAGCCCATACTTGGACAGATTCTATGGCTACACCTTC. Its translation: CASSPYLDRFYGYTF.